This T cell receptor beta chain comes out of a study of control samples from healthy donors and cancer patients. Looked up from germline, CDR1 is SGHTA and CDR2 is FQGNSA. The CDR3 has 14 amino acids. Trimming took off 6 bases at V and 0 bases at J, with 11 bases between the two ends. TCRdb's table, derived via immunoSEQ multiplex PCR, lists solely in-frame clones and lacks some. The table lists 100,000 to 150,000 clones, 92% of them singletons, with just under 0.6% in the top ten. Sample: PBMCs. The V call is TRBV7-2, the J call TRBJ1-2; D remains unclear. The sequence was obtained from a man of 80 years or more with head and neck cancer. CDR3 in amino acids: CASSQVDANYGYTF. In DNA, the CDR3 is TGTGCCAGCAGTCAGGTAGATGCTAACTATGGCTACACCTTC.